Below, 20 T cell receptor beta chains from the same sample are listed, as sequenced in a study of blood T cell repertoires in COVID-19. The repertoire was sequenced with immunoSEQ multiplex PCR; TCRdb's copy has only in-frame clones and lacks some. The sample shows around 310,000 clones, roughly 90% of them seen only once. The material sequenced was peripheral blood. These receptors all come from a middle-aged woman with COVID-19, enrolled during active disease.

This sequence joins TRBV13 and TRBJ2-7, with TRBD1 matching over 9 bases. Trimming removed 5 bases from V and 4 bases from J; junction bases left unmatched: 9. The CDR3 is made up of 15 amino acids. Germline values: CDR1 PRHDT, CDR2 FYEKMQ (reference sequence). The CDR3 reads CASSADPGQGYEQYF. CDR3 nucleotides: TGTGCCAGCAGCGCAGATCCGGGACAGGGATACGAGCAGTACTTC.

CDR3 DNA: TGTGCCAGTACTCCGGCGGACAGCTATGGCTACACCTTC. It translates to CASTPADSYGYTF. V gene TRBV19 combines with J gene TRBJ1-2, with D possibly matching TRBD1 (6 bases). This CDR3 is 13 amino acids long. Trimming removed 7 bases from V and 4 bases from J, with 13 bases in between. Germline V gene lookup returns CDR1 LNHDA and CDR2 SQIVND (reference sequence). Full variable domain (missing parts from reference TRBV19 and TRBJ1-2): DGGITQSPKYLFRKEGQNVTLSCEQNLNHDAMYWYRQDPGQGLRLIYYSQIVNDFQKGDIAEGYSVSREKKESFPLTVTSAQKNPTAFYLCASTPADSYGYTFGSGTRLTVV.

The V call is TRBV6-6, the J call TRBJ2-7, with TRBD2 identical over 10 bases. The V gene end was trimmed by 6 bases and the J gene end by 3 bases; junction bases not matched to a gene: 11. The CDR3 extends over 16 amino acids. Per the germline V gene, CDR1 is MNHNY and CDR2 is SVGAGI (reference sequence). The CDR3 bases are TGTGCCAGCAGCCGCACTGGACTAGCGGAACTCTACGAGCAGTACTTC. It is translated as CASSRTGLAELYEQYF.

CDR3 nucleotides: TGCAGCGTTGACGGACCGGGACAGGGGGCGCGCGAGCAGTACTTC. Translated, it gives CSVDGPGQGAREQYF. The chain links TRBV29-1 to TRBJ2-7; 12 positions match TRBD1. The V and J ends lost 3 bases and 6 bases, in that order; junction bases with no gene match: 9. Germline loops: CDR1 SQVTM, CDR2 ANQGSEA. This CDR3 region has 15 residues.

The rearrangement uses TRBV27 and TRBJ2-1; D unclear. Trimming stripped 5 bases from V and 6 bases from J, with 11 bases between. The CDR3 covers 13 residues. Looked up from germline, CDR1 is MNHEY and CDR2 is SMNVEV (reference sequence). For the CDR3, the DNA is TGTGCCAGCAGTCCCTCCAGATTCAATGAGCAGTTCTTC. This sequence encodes CASSPSRFNEQFF.

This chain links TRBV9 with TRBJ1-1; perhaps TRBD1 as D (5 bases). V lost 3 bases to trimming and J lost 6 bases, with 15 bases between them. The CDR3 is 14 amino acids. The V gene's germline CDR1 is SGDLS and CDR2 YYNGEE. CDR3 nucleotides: TGTGCCAGCAGCGGGGGACTTAGGGAGCCTGAAGCTTTCTTT. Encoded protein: CASSGGLREPEAFF.

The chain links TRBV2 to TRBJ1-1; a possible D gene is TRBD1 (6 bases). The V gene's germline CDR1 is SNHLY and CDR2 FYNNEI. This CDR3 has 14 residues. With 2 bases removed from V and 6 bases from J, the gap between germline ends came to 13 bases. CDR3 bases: TGTGCCAGCAGTGAATTCAGGGGAAAAGCTGAAGCTTTCTTT. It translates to CASSEFRGKAEAFF.

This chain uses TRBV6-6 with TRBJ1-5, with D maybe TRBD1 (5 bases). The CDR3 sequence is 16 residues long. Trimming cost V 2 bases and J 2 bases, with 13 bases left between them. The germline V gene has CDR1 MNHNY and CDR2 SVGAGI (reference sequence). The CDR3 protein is CASSYRAGDGNQPQHF. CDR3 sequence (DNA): TGTGCCAGCAGTTACCGGGCGGGGGATGGCAATCAGCCCCAGCATTTT.

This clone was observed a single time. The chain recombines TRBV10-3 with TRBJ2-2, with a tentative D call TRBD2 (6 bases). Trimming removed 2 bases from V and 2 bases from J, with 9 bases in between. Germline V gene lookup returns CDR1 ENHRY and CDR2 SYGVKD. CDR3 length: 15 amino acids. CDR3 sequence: CAISEAGLNTGELFF. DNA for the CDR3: TGTGCCATCAGTGAGGCCGGACTAAACACCGGGGAGCTGTTTTTT.

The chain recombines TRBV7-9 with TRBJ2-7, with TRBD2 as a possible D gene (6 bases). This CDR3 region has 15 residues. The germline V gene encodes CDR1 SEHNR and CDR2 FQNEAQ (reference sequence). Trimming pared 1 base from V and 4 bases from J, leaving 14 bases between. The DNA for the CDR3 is TGTGCCAGCAGCTTAGGGGGGACTTTTTATTACGAGCAGTACTTC. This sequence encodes CASSLGGTFYYEQYF.

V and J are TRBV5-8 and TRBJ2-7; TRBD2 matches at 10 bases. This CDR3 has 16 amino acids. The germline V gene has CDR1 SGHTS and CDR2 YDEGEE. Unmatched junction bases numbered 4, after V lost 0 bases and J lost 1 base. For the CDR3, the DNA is TGTGCCAGCAGCTTGGGGCCAGCGGGAGGGTCCTACGAGCAGTACTTC. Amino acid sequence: CASSLGPAGGSYEQYF.

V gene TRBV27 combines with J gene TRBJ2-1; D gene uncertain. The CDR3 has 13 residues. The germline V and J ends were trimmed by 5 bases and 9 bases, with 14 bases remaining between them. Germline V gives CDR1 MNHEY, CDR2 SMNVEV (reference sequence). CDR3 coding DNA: TGTGCCAGCAGTCTTAATACGGAGCGTGAGCAGTTCTTC. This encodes CASSLNTEREQFF.

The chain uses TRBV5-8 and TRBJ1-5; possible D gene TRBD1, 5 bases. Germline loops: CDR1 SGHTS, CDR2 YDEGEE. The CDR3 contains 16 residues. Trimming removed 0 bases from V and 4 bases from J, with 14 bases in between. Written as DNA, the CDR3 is TGTGCCAGCAGCTTGGGGTCGGTCAGGGAAAATCAGCCCCAGCATTTT. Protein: CASSLGSVRENQPQHF.

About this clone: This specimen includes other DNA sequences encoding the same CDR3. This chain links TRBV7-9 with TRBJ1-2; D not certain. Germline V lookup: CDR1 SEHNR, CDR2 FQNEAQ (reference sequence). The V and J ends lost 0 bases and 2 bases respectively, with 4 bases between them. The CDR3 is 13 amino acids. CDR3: CASSLAGNYGYTF. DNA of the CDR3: TGTGCCAGCAGCTTAGCCGGGAACTATGGCTACACCTTC.

The CDR3 is CASSLSRMNEQYF. In nucleotides, the CDR3 is TGTGCCAGCAGTTTATCCAGGATGAACGAGCAGTACTTC. The gene calls are TRBV28 and TRBJ2-7; no firm D call. The CDR3 length is 13 residues. Germline CDR1 reads MDHEN; CDR2 reads SYDVKM. V lost 1 base and J 5 bases, leaving 9 bases between the germline ends.

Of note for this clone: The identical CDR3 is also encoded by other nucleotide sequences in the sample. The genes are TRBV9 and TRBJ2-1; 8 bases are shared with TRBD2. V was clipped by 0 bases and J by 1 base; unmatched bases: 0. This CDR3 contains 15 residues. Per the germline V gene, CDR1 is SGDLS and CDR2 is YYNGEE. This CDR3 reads CASSVAGGSYNEQFF. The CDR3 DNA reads TGTGCCAGCAGCGTAGCGGGAGGGTCCTACAATGAGCAGTTCTTC.

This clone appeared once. The DNA for the CDR3 is TGTGCCAGTAGTATAGGAAGGACAGGGCCATCCTACGAGCAGTACTTC. Amino acid sequence: CASSIGRTGPSYEQYF. The V call is TRBV19, the J call TRBJ2-7; 8 bases line up with TRBD1. Germline CDR1 reads LNHDA; CDR2 reads SQIVND (reference sequence). This CDR3 spans 16 amino acids. Trimming removed 1 base from V and 1 base from J; junction bases left unmatched: 6.

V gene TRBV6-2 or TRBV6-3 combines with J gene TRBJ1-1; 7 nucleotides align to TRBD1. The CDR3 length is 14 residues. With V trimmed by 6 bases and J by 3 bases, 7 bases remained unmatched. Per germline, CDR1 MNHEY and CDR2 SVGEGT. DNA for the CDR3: TGTGCCAGCAGCCTGGGACAGACCTACACTGAAGCTTTCTTT. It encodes CASSLGQTYTEAFF.

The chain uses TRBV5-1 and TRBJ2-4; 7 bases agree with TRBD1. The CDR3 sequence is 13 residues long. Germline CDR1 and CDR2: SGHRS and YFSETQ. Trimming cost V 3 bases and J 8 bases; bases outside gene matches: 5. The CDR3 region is CASSSRDRDIQYF. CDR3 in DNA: TGCGCCAGCAGCTCCCGCGACAGGGACATTCAGTACTTC.

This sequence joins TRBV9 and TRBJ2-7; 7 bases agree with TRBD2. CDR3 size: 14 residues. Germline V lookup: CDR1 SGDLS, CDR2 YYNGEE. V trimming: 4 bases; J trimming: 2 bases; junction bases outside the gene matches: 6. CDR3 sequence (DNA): TGTGCCAGCAGCCCTAGCGGCGGGACCTACGAGCAGTACTTC. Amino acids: CASSPSGGTYEQYF. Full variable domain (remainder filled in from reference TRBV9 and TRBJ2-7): DSGVTQTPKHLITATGQRVTLRCSPRSGDLSVYWYQQSLDQGLQFLIQYYNGEERAKGNILERFSAQQFPDLHSELNLSSLELGDSALYFCASSPSGGTYEQYFGPGTRLTVT.